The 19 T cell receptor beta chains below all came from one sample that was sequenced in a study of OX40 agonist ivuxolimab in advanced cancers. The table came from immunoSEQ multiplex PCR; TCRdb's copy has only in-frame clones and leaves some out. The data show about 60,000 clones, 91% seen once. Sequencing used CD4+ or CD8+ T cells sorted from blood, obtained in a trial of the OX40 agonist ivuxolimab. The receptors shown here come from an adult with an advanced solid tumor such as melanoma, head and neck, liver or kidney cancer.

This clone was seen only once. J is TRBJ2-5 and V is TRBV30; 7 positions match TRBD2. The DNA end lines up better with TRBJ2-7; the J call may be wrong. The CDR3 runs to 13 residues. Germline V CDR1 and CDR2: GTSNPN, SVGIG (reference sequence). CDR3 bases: TGTGCCTGGGAACTAGCGTCGCCCTACGAGCAGTACTTC. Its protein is CAWELASPYEQYF.

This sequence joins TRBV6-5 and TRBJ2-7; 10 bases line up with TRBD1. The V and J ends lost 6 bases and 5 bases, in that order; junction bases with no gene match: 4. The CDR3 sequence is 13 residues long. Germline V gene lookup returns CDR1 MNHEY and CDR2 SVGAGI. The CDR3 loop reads CASRGTGVHEQYF. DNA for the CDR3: TGTGCCAGCAGGGGGACAGGGGTTCACGAGCAGTACTTC.

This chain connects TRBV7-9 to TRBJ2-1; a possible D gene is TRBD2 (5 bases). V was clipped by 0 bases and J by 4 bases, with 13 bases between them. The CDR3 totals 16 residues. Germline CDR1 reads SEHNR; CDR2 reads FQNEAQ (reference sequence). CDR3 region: CASSLARAGTYNEQFF. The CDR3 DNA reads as TGTGCCAGCAGCTTAGCGCGGGCTGGCACTTACAATGAGCAGTTCTTC.

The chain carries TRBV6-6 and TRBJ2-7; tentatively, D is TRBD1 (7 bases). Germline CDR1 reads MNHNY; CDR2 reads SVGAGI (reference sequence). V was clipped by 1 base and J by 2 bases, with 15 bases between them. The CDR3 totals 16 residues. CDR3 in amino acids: CASSYYAGQSPYEQYF. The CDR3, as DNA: TGTGCCAGCAGTTACTATGCGGGACAGTCCCCCTACGAGCAGTACTTC.

For the CDR3, the DNA is TGTGCCAGCAGCTTAGTAGGGGGAGGGGGTGCAGATACGCAGTATTTT. This translates into CASSLVGGGGADTQYF. J is TRBJ2-3 and V is TRBV7-2; TRBD2 might be the D (7 bases). Germline-derived CDR1 and CDR2 are SGHTA and FQGNSA. The V and J ends lost 1 base and 4 bases respectively, with 15 bases between them. This CDR3 region has 16 residues.

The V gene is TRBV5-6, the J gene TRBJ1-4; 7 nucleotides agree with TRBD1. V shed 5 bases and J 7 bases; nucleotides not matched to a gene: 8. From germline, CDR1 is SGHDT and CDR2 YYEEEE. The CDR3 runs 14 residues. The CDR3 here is CASRRDRVAEKLFF. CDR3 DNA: TGTGCCAGCAGACGCGACAGGGTAGCTGAAAAACTGTTTTTT.

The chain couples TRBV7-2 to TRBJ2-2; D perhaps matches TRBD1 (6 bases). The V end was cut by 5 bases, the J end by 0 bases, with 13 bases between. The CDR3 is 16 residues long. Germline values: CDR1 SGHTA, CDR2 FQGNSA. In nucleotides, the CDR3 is TGTGCCAGCAGCCGGAGGACAGTCGCGAACACCGGGGAGCTGTTTTTT. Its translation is CASSRRTVANTGELFF.

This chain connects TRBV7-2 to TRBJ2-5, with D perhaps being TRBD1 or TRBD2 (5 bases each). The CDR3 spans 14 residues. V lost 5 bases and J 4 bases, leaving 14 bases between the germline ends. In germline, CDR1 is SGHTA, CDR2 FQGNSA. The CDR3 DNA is TGTGCCAGCAGCCGGACACGTGGGGGAGAGACCCAGTACTTC. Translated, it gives CASSRTRGGETQYF.

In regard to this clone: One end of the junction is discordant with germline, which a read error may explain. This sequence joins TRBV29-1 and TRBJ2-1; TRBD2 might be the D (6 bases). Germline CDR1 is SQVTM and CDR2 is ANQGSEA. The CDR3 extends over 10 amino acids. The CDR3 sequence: CSVEEGLRLF. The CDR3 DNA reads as TGCAGCGTTGAAGAGGGACTCCGGCTCTTC.

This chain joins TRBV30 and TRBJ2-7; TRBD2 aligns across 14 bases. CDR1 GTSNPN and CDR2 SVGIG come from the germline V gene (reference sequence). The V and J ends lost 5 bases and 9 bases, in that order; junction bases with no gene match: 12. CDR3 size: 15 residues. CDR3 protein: CAWDGLGLAGAGQYF. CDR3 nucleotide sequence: TGTGCCTGGGATGGTTTGGGACTAGCGGGAGCTGGGCAGTACTTC.

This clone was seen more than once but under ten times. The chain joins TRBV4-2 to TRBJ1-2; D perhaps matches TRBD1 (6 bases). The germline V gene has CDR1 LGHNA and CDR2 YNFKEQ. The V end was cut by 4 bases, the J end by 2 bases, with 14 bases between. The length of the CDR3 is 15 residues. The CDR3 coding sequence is TGTGCCAGCAGCCCCCAAAAGACAGGAAACTATGGCTACACCTTC. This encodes CASSPQKTGNYGYTF.

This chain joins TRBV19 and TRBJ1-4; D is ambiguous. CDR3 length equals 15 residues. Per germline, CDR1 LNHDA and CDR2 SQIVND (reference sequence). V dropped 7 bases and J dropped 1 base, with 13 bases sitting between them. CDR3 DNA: TGTGCCAGTATGGACCGTCGAAGAACTAATGAAAAACTGTTTTTT. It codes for CASMDRRRTNEKLFF.

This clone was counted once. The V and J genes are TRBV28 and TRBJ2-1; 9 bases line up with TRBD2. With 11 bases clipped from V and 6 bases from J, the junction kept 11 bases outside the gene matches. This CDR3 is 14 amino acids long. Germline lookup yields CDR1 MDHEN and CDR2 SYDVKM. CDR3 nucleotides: TGTGCCTTGCTAGCGGGACAAGGGGGCAATGAGCAGTTCTTC. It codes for CALLAGQGGNEQFF.

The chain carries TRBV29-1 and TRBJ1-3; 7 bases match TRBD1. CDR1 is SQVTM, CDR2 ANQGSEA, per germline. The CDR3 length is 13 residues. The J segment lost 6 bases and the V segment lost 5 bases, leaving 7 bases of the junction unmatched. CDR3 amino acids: CSVTGDRLNTIYF. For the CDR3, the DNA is TGCAGCGTTACAGGGGACAGACTAAACACCATATATTTT. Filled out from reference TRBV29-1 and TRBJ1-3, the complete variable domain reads SAVISQKPSRDICQRGTSLTIQCQVDSQVTMMFWYRQQPGQSLTLIATANQGSEATYESGFVIDKFPISRPNLTFSTLTVSNMSPEDSSIYLCSVTGDRLNTIYFGEGSWLTVV.

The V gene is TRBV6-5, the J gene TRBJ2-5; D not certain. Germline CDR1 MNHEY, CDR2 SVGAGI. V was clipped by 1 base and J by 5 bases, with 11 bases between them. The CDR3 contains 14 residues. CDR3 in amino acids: CASSYWGNGETQYF. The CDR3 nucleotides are TGTGCCAGCAGTTACTGGGGTAATGGCGAGACCCAGTACTTC.

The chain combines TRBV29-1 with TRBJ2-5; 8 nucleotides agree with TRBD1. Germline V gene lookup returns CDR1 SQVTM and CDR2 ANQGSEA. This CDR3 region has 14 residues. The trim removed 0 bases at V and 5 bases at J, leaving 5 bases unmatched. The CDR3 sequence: CSVEDPRGLETQYF. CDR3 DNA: TGCAGCGTTGAAGATCCCAGGGGGCTGGAGACCCAGTACTTC.

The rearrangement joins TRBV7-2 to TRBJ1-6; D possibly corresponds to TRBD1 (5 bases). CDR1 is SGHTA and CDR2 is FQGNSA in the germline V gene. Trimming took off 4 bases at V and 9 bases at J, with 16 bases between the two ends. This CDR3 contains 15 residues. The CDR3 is CASSSQGDRFSPLHF. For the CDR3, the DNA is TGTGCCAGCAGCTCCCAGGGTGATCGTTTTTCACCCCTCCACTTT.

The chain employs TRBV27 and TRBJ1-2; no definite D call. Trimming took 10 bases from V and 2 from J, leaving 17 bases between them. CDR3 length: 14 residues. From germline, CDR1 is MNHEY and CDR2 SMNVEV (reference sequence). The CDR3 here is CATSLTAANYGYTF. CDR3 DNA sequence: TGTGCCACCTCCCTGACCGCCGCGAACTATGGCTACACCTTC.

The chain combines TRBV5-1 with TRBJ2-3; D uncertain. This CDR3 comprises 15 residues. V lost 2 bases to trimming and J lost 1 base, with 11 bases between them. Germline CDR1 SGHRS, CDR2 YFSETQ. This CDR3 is CASSFMGTGTDTQYF. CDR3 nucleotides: TGCGCCAGCAGCTTTATGGGAACGGGCACAGATACGCAGTATTTT.